Listed here are 13 T cell receptor beta chains from one sample, sequenced in a study of T cell responses to AZD1222 COVID-19 vaccine. Sequencing was performed with immunoSEQ multiplex PCR; in TCRdb, only in-frame clones are kept and a portion is missing. Altogether 150,000 to 200,000 clones are present, roughly 92% being singletons, with the ten largest covering 2% to 2.5%. The sequencing here drew on peripheral blood, taken on day 0 of AZD1222 vaccination. All receptors derive from an adult in good health.

This clone was picked up one time. The V and J genes are TRBV28 and TRBJ1-5; 7 bases align to TRBD1. Germline V gives CDR1 MDHEN, CDR2 SYDVKM. This CDR3 is 13 amino acids long. V shed 5 bases and J 4 bases; nucleotides not matched to a gene: 2. The CDR3, as DNA: TGTGCCAGCAGTCGGGACAGAAATCAGCCCCAGCATTTT. Translating gives CASSRDRNQPQHF.

The V call is TRBV19, the J call TRBJ2-2; no clear D gene. The CDR3 runs 15 residues. From germline, CDR1 is LNHDA and CDR2 SQIVND (reference sequence). The germline V and J ends were trimmed by 7 bases and 5 bases, with 17 bases remaining between them. The chain's CDR3 is CASTWAGLRTGELFF. CDR3 nucleotides: TGTGCCAGTACTTGGGCCGGGCTTCGGACCGGGGAGCTGTTTTTT.

The chain is built from TRBV5-6 and TRBJ1-2; TRBD1 matches at 7 bases. The CDR3 extends over 14 amino acids. With V trimmed by 4 bases and J by 8 bases, 11 bases remained unmatched. Germline CDR1 is SGHDT and CDR2 is YYEEEE. The CDR3 here is CASSPIDREGGYTF. CDR3 nucleotide sequence: TGTGCCAGCAGCCCTATCGACAGGGAGGGCGGCTACACCTTC. The complete variable domain, with remaining parts taken from reference TRBV5-6 and TRBJ1-2, reads DAGVTQSPTHLIKTRGQQVTLRCSPKSGHDTVSWYQQALGQGPQFIFQYYEEEERQRGNFPDRFSGHQFPNYSSELNVNALLLGDSALYLCASSPIDREGGYTFGSGTRLTVV.

As DNA, the CDR3 is TGCGCCAGCAGCCAAGCCGCCACCCTCGAGCAGTACTTC. It yields the protein CASSQAATLEQYF. The V gene is TRBV4-1, the J gene TRBJ2-7; D uncertain. Trimming left V 1 base short and J 6 bases short, with 10 bases between. The CDR3 is 13 residues long. CDR1 and CDR2 (germline): MGHRA, YSYEKL.

V gene TRBV7-8 combines with J gene TRBJ1-3; 9 bases fit TRBD1. The germline V gene encodes CDR1 SGHVS and CDR2 FQNEAQ. The CDR3 has 17 residues. V lost 5 bases, J lost 0 bases, and 8 bases stayed unmatched. CDR3 region: CASSAKPGQGSGNTIYF. The CDR3 nucleotides read TGTGCCAGCAGCGCAAAACCGGGACAGGGCTCTGGAAACACCATATATTTT.

V is TRBV24-1 and J is TRBJ1-5; D ambiguous. Germline loops: CDR1 KGHDR, CDR2 SFDVKD. The length of the CDR3 is 15 residues. V lost 3 bases to trimming and J lost 0 bases, with 8 bases between them. The DNA for the CDR3 is TGTGCCACCAGTGATGCACAGAATAGCAATCAGCCCCAGCATTTT. Translated, it gives CATSDAQNSNQPQHF.

The V and J genes are TRBV5-4 and TRBJ2-4; tentative D call: TRBD1 (6 bases). The CDR3 is made up of 15 amino acids. Per the germline V gene, CDR1 is SGHNT and CDR2 is YYREEE (reference sequence). Between the trimmed V and J ends, which lost 0 bases and 7 bases, there was a span of 14 bases. CDR3 sequence reads: CASSLGGPLGNIQYF. CDR3 nucleotides: TGTGCCAGCAGCTTGGGGGGGCCGTTGGGGAACATTCAGTACTTC. The full variable domain, its missing parts supplied by reference TRBV5-4 and TRBJ2-4, is ETGVTQSPTHLIKTRGQQVTLRCSSQSGHNTVSWYQQALGQGPQFIFQYYREEENGRGNFPPRFSGLQFPNYSSELNVNALELDDSALYLCASSLGGPLGNIQYFGAGTRLSVL.

This chain connects TRBV14 to TRBJ1-2; maybe TRBD1 (5 bases). The germline gives CDR1 SGHDN, CDR2 FVKESK. V was cut by 1 base and J by 7 bases, with 13 bases left in between. The CDR3 has 14 residues. CDR3 in DNA: TGTGCCAGCAGCCAAGCCCGTCAGGGTGGTGGCTACACCTTC. Translation gives CASSQARQGGGYTF.

The chain is built from TRBV7-6 and TRBJ2-7; D is perhaps TRBD1 (6 bases). The CDR3 contains 14 residues. Trimming took 1 base from V and 2 from J, leaving 9 bases between them. Germline CDR1 SGHVS, CDR2 FNYEAQ. The DNA of the CDR3 is TGTGCCAGCAGCTTAGGAACAGGGACCTACGAGCAGTACTTC. Its translation: CASSLGTGTYEQYF.

This chain connects TRBV19 to TRBJ1-1; 7 bases are a match to TRBD1. V was pared by 7 bases and J by 1 base, with 9 bases of the junction left unmatched. The germline gives CDR1 LNHDA, CDR2 SQIVND (reference sequence). The CDR3 has 15 amino acids. CDR3 in amino acids: CASIDKGAGNTEAFF. CDR3 nucleotides: TGTGCCAGTATAGACAAGGGGGCGGGGAACACTGAAGCTTTCTTT.

The J gene is TRBJ2-1, the V gene TRBV6-1; D is possibly TRBD2 (6 bases). The CDR3 contains 14 residues. V dropped 3 bases and J dropped 0 bases, with 6 bases sitting between them. Germline assignment: CDR1 MNHNS and CDR2 SASEGT. CDR3 amino acids: CASSEGGSYNEQFF. CDR3 DNA sequence: TGTGCCAGCAGTGAGGGGGGCTCCTACAATGAGCAGTTCTTC.

The rearrangement joins TRBV28 to TRBJ1-4; D is unclear. V dropped 6 bases and J dropped 3 bases, with 14 bases sitting between them. In germline, CDR1 is MDHEN, CDR2 SYDVKM. CDR3 length: 15 amino acids. CDR3 sequence: CASRGSFGANEKLFF. CDR3 DNA: TGTGCCAGCAGGGGATCGTTCGGGGCTAATGAAAAACTGTTTTTT. Using reference TRBV28 and TRBJ1-4 for the parts outside the CDR3, the full variable domain is DVKVTQSSRYLVKRTGEKVFLECVQDMDHENMFWYRQDPGLGLRLIYFSYDVKMKEKGDIPEGYSVSREKKERFSLILESASTNQTSMYLCASRGSFGANEKLFFGSGTQLSVL.

The V and J genes are TRBV11-2 and TRBJ2-2, with TRBD2 as a possible D gene (6 bases). This CDR3 is 15 amino acids long. The ends were cut back, 3 bases at V and 3 bases at J, with 11 bases in the middle. Germline CDR1 reads SGHAT; CDR2 reads FQNNGV. The DNA for the CDR3 is TGTGCCAGCAGCTTGGCCCGGGAGTACACCGGGGAGCTGTTTTTT. This encodes CASSLAREYTGELFF.